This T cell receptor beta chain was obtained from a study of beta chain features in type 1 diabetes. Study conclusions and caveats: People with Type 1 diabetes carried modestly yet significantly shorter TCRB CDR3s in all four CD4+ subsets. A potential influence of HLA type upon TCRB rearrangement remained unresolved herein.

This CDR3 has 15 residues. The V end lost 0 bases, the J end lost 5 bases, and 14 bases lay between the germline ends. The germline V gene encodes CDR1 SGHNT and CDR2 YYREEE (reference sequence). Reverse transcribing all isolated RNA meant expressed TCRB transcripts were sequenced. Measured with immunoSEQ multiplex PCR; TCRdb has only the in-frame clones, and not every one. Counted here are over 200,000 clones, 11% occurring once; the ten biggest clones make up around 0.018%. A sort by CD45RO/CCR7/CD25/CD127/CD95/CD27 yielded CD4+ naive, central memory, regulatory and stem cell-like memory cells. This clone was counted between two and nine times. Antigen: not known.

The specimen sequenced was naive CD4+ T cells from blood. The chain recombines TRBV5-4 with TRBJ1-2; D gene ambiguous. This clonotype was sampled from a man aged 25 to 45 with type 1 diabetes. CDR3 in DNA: TGTGCCAGCAGCTTGGGACGGAGCCTCATATATGGCTACACCTTC. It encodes CASSLGRSLIYGYTF. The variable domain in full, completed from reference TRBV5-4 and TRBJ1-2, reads ETGVTQSPTHLIKTRGQQVTLRCSSQSGHNTVSWYQQALGQGPQFIFQYYREEENGRGNFPPRFSGLQFPNYSSELNVNALELDDSALYLCASSLGRSLIYGYTFGSGTRLTVV.